These 20 T cell receptor beta chains share one sample of origin, sequenced in a study of T cells after yellow fever vaccination. MiXCR, run by TCRdb on the 5' RACE reads, gives a single entry per CDR3 protein. The profile shows 500,000 to 650,000 distinct CDR3 sequences, around an eighth of them singletons. The specimen was PBMCs, collected on the day of the yellow fever booster vaccination. The receptors originated from a man under 40 who received the YFV17D yellow fever vaccine.

This clonotype was recorded only once. The V call is TRBV19, the J call TRBJ1-5; 7 nucleotides agree with TRBD1. Trimming took 7 bases from V and 6 from J; bases not matched to a gene: 12. The CDR3 runs 15 residues. Germline V gene sequence: CDR1 LNHDA, CDR2 SQIVND (reference sequence). The CDR3 region is CASMGQLLRGQPQHF. CDR3 coding DNA: TGTGCCAGTATGGGACAGCTGCTCCGGGGTCAGCCCCAGCATTTT.

This clonotype has just a few counts. V usage is TRBV4-3 and J usage is TRBJ1-2; D unclear. V was clipped by 1 base and J by 5 bases, with 14 bases between them. This CDR3 is built from 15 residues. Germline V gives CDR1 LGHNA, CDR2 YSLEER. The CDR3 nucleotides are TGCGCCAGCAGCCAAGGTCACAGAGATGGATATGGCTACACCTTC. Protein: CASSQGHRDGYGYTF.

The genes are TRBV27 and TRBJ1-1, with D unresolved. Per the germline V gene, CDR1 is MNHEY and CDR2 is SMNVEV (reference sequence). This CDR3 spans 15 amino acids. Deletions cut 5 bases from V and 5 bases from J, with 18 bases between. The CDR3 loop is CASSTEPGSGTEAFF. In DNA, the CDR3 is TGTGCCAGCAGTACGGAGCCAGGTTCTGGTACTGAAGCTTTCTTT.

The chain couples TRBV29-1 to TRBJ2-3, with unresolved D. Trimming took 3 bases from V and 6 from J, leaving 10 bases between them. The germline V gene has CDR1 SQVTM and CDR2 ANQGSEA. This CDR3 spans 12 amino acids. CDR3 sequence reads: CSVDPSQDTQYF. CDR3 DNA sequence: TGCAGCGTTGACCCCTCGCAGGATACGCAGTATTTT.

CDR3 sequence reads: CASSQSTGWDNQPQHF. The CDR3, as DNA: TGCGCCAGCAGCCAATCCACAGGGTGGGACAATCAGCCCCAGCATTTT. The rearrangement links TRBV4-1 to TRBJ1-5, with D possibly being TRBD1 (6 bases). V lost 2 bases, J lost 3 bases, and 14 bases lay in between. Germline V gene sequence: CDR1 MGHRA, CDR2 YSYEKL. This CDR3 has 16 amino acids.

The chain links TRBV7-9 to TRBJ2-7; 7 nucleotides match TRBD1. This CDR3 has 15 amino acids. Germline V lookup: CDR1 SEHNR, CDR2 FQNEAQ (reference sequence). Trimming cost V 5 bases and J 2 bases; bases outside gene matches: 9. The DNA for the CDR3 is TGTGCCAGCAGCAGCGTAGGGGGCTACCCCTACGAGCAGTACTTC. It is translated as CASSSVGGYPYEQYF.

The chain links TRBV3-1 to TRBJ2-2; D may be TRBD2 (6 bases). Germline CDR1 is LGHDT and CDR2 is YNNKEL (reference sequence). Trimming removed 5 bases from V and 5 bases from J, with 12 bases in between. The CDR3 extends over 14 amino acids. Here the CDR3 reads CASSGGTGTGELFF. CDR3 in DNA: TGTGCCAGCAGCGGCGGGACGGGGACCGGGGAGCTGTTTTTT.

The chain combines TRBV6-1 with TRBJ2-7; TRBD2 is a possible D gene (7 bases). Germline loops: CDR1 MNHNS, CDR2 SASEGT. Trimming took 7 bases from V and 2 from J, leaving 18 bases between them. The CDR3 totals 15 residues. The CDR3 DNA reads as TGTGCCAGCAAGAGGGGGGGATTGGGGACCTACGAGCAGTACTTC. Residues: CASKRGGLGTYEQYF.

The gene calls are TRBV20-1 and TRBJ2-3; D gene unclear. There are 12 residues in the CDR3. Trimming left V 2 bases short and J 4 bases short, with 7 bases between. Germline V gives CDR1 DFQATT, CDR2 SNEGSKA (reference sequence). DNA for the CDR3: TGCAGTGCTAGATCCCGGGCAGATACGCAGTATTTT. It specifies CSARSRADTQYF.

This clonotype was observed a single time. The chain links TRBV25-1 to TRBJ1-1, with TRBD1 as a possible D gene (6 bases). The CDR3 spans 14 residues. V was shortened by 7 bases and J by 1 base, with 13 bases between the two germline ends. Germline assignment: CDR1 MGHDK and CDR2 SYGVNS. The CDR3 loop reads CASISDRSNTEAFF. For the CDR3, the DNA is TGTGCCAGCATTAGCGACAGGTCGAACACTGAAGCTTTCTTT. Using reference TRBV25-1 and TRBJ1-1 for the parts outside the CDR3, the full variable domain is EADIYQTPRYLVIGTGKKITLECSQTMGHDKMYWYQQDPGMELHLIHYSYGVNSTEKGDLSSESTVSRIRTEHFPLTLESARPSHTSQYLCASISDRSNTEAFFGQGTRLTVV.

There are a few counts of this clonotype. The chain combines TRBV10-3 with TRBJ1-1; D gene unclear. The V end lost 4 bases, the J end lost 5 bases, and 11 bases lay between the germline ends. The CDR3 totals 13 residues. In germline, CDR1 is ENHRY, CDR2 SYGVKD. The CDR3 reads CAISVNVNTEAFF. The CDR3 nucleotides are TGTGCCATCAGTGTTAACGTAAATACTGAAGCTTTCTTT.

Concerning this clonotype: The junction differs from germline at one of its ends, possibly a read error. This chain uses TRBV7-2 with TRBJ2-2, with 8 bases aligning to TRBD1. CDR3 length: 15 amino acids. In germline, CDR1 is SGHTA, CDR2 FQGNSA. DNA of the CDR3: TGTGCCAGCAGCCTCGGACAGGGATACACCGGGGAGCTGTCTTTT. It encodes CASSLGQGYTGELSF.

This clonotype has a handful of counts. The rearrangement uses TRBV19 and TRBJ2-5, with 8 positions matching TRBD2. The CDR3 runs 14 residues. V lost 4 bases, J lost 4 bases, and 5 bases stayed unmatched. CDR1 LNHDA and CDR2 SQIVND come from the germline V gene (reference sequence). CDR3: CASSTPRGGETQYF. DNA of the CDR3: TGTGCCAGTAGTACTCCCCGGGGGGGAGAGACCCAGTACTTC.

The chain uses TRBV5-6 and TRBJ1-5, with 9 bases identical to TRBD1. Looked up from germline, CDR1 is SGHDT and CDR2 is YYEEEE. The CDR3 is 15 residues long. Losses at the gene ends were 4 bases for V and 10 bases for J; bases not matched to a gene: 12. CDR3 in amino acids: CASSHYGQGQRPQHF. CDR3 DNA sequence: TGTGCCAGCAGCCACTATGGACAGGGGCAGAGACCCCAGCATTTT. Full variable domain (missing parts from reference TRBV5-6 and TRBJ1-5): DAGVTQSPTHLIKTRGQQVTLRCSPKSGHDTVSWYQQALGQGPQFIFQYYEEEERQRGNFPDRFSGHQFPNYSSELNVNALLLGDSALYLCASSHYGQGQRPQHFGDGTRLSIL.

This clonotype was observed a few times. This chain connects TRBV29-1 to TRBJ2-1, with D maybe TRBD2 (6 bases). Germline V gene data show CDR1 as SQVTM and CDR2 as ANQGSEA. The length of the CDR3 is 16 residues. Trimming took 4 bases from V and 5 from J, leaving 21 bases between them. The CDR3 DNA is TGCAGCGTTGTAGGTTCCGGGGGTGGCAGACACAATGAGCAGTTCTTC. Translated, it gives CSVVGSGGGRHNEQFF.

The rearrangement uses TRBV4-2 and TRBJ2-6, with a possible D match to TRBD2 (5 bases). Trimming cost V 4 bases and J 2 bases, with 18 bases left between them. The CDR3 covers 18 residues. Germline values: CDR1 LGHNA, CDR2 YNFKEQ. The CDR3 sequence is CASSLLHSLGTGANVLTF. The CDR3 DNA reads as TGTGCCAGCAGCCTTCTTCACAGCCTCGGGACTGGGGCCAACGTCCTGACTTTC.

This clonotype was detected many times. V gene TRBV29-1 combines with J gene TRBJ1-1; D is perhaps TRBD1 (6 bases). The germline gives CDR1 SQVTM, CDR2 ANQGSEA. The CDR3 runs to 11 residues. V shed 4 bases and J shed 4 bases, with 7 bases lying between them. CDR3 residues: CSVVGATEAFF. The CDR3 DNA reads as TGCAGCGTTGTGGGGGCCACTGAAGCTTTCTTT. Together with reference TRBV29-1 and TRBJ1-1, the CDR3 gives the full variable domain: SAVISQKPSRDICQRGTSLTIQCQVDSQVTMMFWYRQQPGQSLTLIATANQGSEATYESGFVIDKFPISRPNLTFSTLTVSNMSPEDSSIYLCSVVGATEAFFGQGTRLTVV.

The rearrangement joins TRBV7-2 to TRBJ2-1; 11 bases fit TRBD2. V gave up 6 bases and J gave up 0 bases; unmatched junction bases: 1. Per the germline V gene, CDR1 is SGHTA and CDR2 is FQGNSA. The CDR3 is 15 residues long. CDR3: CASRLAGASYNEQFF. Written as DNA, the CDR3 is TGTGCCAGCAGACTAGCGGGAGCCTCCTACAATGAGCAGTTCTTC.

This clonotype has a handful of counts. This chain joins TRBV7-9 and TRBJ1-4; the D gene is possibly TRBD1 (5 bases). The V end lost 5 bases, the J end lost 0 bases, and 16 bases lay between the germline ends. The CDR3 is 17 residues long. Germline-derived CDR1 and CDR2 are SEHNR and FQNEAQ (reference sequence). The CDR3 bases are TGTGCCAGCAGCAGGCGCGGCAGGGAAGCAACTAATGAAAAACTGTTTTTT. Protein product: CASSRRGREATNEKLFF.

This clonotype was observed a few times. This chain links TRBV7-2 with TRBJ2-7; 7 bases are shared with TRBD1. The CDR3 is 13 residues long. J was trimmed by 11 bases and V by 3 bases; bases with no gene match: 10. Germline V gene data show CDR1 as SGHTA and CDR2 as FQGNSA. This chain's CDR3 is CASSLGTESVEYF. CDR3 nucleotides: TGTGCCAGCAGCTTGGGGACAGAATCTGTGGAGTACTTC.